This T cell receptor beta chain was sequenced during a study of T cell responses to AZD1222 COVID-19 vaccine. Findings of the study overall: At baseline, just five to seven AZD1222 recipients tested seropositive.

About this clone: Its specificity is unknown.

The germline gives CDR1 SGHTS, CDR2 YDEGEE. V was cut by 4 bases and J by 2 bases, with 13 bases left in between. The CDR3 runs 16 residues. Assay used: immunoSEQ multiplex PCR; TCRdb lists only in-frame clones, some missing. The profile shows about 54,000 clones, about 88% of them singletons. This clonotype was sampled from an adult who received the AZD1222 COVID-19 vaccine. V and J are TRBV5-8 and TRBJ1-6; the D is unclear. This specimen was peripheral blood, taken 28 days after the second AZD1222 dose. The CDR3: CASSATNRAYNSPLHF. Written as DNA, the CDR3 is TGTGCCAGCAGCGCGACGAACCGCGCCTATAATTCACCCCTCCACTTT. Full variable domain (remainder filled in from reference TRBV5-8 and TRBJ1-6): EAGVTQSPTHLIKTRGQQATLRCSPISGHTSVYWYQQALGLGLQFLLWYDEGEERNRGNFPPRFSGRQFPNYSSELNVNALELEDSALYLCASSATNRAYNSPLHFGNGTRLTVT.